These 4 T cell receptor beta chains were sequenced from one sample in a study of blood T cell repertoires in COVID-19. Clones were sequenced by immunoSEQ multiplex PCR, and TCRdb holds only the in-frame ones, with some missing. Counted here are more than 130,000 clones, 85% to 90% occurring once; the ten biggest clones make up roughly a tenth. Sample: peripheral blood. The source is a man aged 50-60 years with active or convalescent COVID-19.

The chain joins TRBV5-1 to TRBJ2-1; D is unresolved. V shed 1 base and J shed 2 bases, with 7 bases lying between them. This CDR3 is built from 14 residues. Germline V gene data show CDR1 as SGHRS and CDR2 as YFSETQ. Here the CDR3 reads CASSLTSPYNEQFF. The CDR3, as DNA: TGCGCCAGCAGCTTGACATCTCCCTACAATGAGCAGTTCTTC.

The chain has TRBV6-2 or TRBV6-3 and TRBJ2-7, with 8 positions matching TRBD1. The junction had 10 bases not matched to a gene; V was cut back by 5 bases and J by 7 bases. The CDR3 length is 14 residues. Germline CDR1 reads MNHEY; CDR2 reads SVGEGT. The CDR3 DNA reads TGTGCCAGCAGTCCCCGGACAGGGACCGTTGAGCAGTACTTC. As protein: CASSPRTGTVEQYF.

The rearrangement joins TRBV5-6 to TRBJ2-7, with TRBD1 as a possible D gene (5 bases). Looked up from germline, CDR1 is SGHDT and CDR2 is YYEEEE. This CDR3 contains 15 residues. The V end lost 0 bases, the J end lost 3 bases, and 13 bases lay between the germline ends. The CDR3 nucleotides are TGTGCCAGCAGCTTGGCCCCCAGGGCGGTCTACGAGCAGTACTTC. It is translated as CASSLAPRAVYEQYF.

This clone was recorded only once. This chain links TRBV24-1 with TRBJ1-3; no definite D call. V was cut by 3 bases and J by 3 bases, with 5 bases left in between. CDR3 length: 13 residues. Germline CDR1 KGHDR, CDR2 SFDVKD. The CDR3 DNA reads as TGTGCCACCAGTGATGGAGTTGGAAACACCATATATTTT. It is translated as CATSDGVGNTIYF.